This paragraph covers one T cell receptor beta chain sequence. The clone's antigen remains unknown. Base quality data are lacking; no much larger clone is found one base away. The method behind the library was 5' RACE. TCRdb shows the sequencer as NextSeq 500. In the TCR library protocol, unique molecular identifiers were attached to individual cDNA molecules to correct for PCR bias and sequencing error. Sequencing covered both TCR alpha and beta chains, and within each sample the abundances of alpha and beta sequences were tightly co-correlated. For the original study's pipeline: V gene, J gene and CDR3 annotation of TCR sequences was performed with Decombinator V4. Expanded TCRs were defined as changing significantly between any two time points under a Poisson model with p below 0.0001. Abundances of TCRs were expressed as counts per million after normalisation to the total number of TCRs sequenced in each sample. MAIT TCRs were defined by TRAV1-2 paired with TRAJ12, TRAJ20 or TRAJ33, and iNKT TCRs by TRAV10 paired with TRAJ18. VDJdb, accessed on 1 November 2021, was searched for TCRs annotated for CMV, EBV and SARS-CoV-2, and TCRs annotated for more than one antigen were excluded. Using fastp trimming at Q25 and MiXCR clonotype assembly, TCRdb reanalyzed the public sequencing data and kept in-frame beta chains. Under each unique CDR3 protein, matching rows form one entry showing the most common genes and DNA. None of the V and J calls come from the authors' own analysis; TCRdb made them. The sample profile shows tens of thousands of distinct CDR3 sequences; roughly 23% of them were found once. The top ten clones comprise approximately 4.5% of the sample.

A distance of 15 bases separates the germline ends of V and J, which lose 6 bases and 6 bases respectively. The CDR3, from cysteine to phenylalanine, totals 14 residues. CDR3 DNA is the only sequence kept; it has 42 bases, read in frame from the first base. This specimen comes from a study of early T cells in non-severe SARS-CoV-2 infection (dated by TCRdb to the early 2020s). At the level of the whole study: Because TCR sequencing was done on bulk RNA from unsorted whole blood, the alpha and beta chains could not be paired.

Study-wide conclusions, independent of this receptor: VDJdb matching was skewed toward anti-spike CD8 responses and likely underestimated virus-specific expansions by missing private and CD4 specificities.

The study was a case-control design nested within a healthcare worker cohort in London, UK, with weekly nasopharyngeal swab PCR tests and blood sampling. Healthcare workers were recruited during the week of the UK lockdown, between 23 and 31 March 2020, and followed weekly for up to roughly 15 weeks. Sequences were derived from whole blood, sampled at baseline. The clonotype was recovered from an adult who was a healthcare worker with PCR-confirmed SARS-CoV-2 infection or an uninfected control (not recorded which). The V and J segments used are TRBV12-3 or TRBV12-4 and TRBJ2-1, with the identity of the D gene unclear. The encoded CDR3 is CASRSPDTINEQFF. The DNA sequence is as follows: TGTGCCAGCAGATCCCCAGACACGATCAATGAGCAGTTCTTC.